The 23 T cell receptor beta chains below come from one sample, sequenced in a study of CD8+ T cells in alopecia areata. The treatment was: oral pan-JAK inhibitor, 5-10 mg twice daily. Extracted RNA was reverse transcribed, and the resulting cDNA served as sequencing template. Some clones are missing from TCRdb's copy, which holds only in-frame ones; the method was immunoSEQ multiplex PCR. The data contain about 220,000 clones, about 50% of them singletons. Sequences were derived from CD4+ T cells sorted from blood, sampled at week 4, from a patient treated with tofacitinib. The receptors were sampled from a human donor with alopecia areata.

This clone was picked up many times. V usage is TRBV2 and J usage is TRBJ2-3; D remains ambiguous. The length of the CDR3 is 13 residues. The germline V and J ends were trimmed by 4 bases and 4 bases, with 9 bases remaining between them. Germline CDR1 and CDR2: SNHLY and FYNNEI. Here the CDR3 reads CASSVFYSDTQYF. CDR3 in DNA: TGTGCCAGCAGTGTGTTCTATTCAGATACGCAGTATTTT.

This clone was seen a single time. This chain links TRBV9 with TRBJ2-2; 7 bases agree with TRBD1. The CDR3 sequence is 15 residues long. The ends lost 4 bases at V and 1 base at J; junction bases unmatched: 4. Germline CDR1 SGDLS, CDR2 YYNGEE. DNA for the CDR3: TGTGCCAGCAGCTTAGGACAGGTGAACACCGGGGAGCTGTTTTTT. Protein: CASSLGQVNTGELFF.

V usage is TRBV4-1 and J usage is TRBJ2-2; D call uncertain. The germline gives CDR1 MGHRA, CDR2 YSYEKL. This CDR3 comprises 16 residues. Trimming removed 4 bases at V and 6 bases at J, with 18 bases between. CDR3 loop: CASSLPTEIFSGELFF. CDR3 sequence (DNA): TGCGCCAGCAGCCTACCGACGGAGATTTTTTCCGGGGAGCTGTTTTTT.

This clone was detected only a few times. The chain uses TRBV29-1 and TRBJ2-3; TRBD2 is a possible D gene (5 bases). The germline V gene has CDR1 SQVTM and CDR2 ANQGSEA. This CDR3 is built from 12 residues. V lost 3 bases and J lost 4, with 8 bases in between. The DNA for the CDR3 is TGCAGCGTTGATCTAGCCCCAGATACGCAGTATTTT. It yields the protein CSVDLAPDTQYF.

The chain links TRBV30 to TRBJ1-2, with TRBD1 matching over 8 bases. Germline V gene sequence: CDR1 GTSNPN, CDR2 SVGIG (reference sequence). The V and J ends lost 3 bases and 4 bases, in that order; junction bases with no gene match: 7. This CDR3 spans 14 amino acids. The CDR3 region is CAWRRPGGFYGYTF. The CDR3 region has the DNA TGTGCCTGGAGACGTCCAGGGGGCTTCTATGGCTACACCTTC.

V gene TRBV18 combines with J gene TRBJ1-5, with D possibly matching TRBD1 (5 bases). Trimming removed 4 bases from V and 5 bases from J, with 12 bases in between. The V gene's germline CDR1 is KGHSH and CDR2 LQKENI. This CDR3 has 14 amino acids. The DNA for the CDR3 is TGTGCCAGCTCACGCGGGGGTGGGTATCAGCCCCAGCATTTT. Translated, it gives CASSRGGGYQPQHF.

The chain links TRBV2 to TRBJ1-6; a possible D gene is TRBD1 (6 bases). V was pared by 8 bases and J by 10 bases, with 15 bases between. Germline CDR1 is SNHLY and CDR2 is FYNNEI. The CDR3 spans 13 residues. CDR3 residues: CASQRDTGSPLHF. The CDR3 region has the DNA TGTGCCAGCCAAAGGGACACGGGGTCACCCCTCCACTTT.

This clone was counted a few times. V is TRBV5-1 and J is TRBJ1-2; the D gene is possibly TRBD1 (6 bases). V was pared by 4 bases and J by 4 bases, with 11 bases between. The germline gives CDR1 SGHRS, CDR2 YFSETQ. This CDR3 comprises 13 residues. The CDR3 sequence is CASSDRTSYGYTF. CDR3 nucleotides: TGCGCCAGCAGCGACAGGACTTCCTATGGCTACACCTTC. The full variable domain, rest sourced from reference TRBV5-1 and TRBJ1-2, is KAGVTQTPRYLIKTRGQQVTLSCSPISGHRSVSWYQQTPGQGLQFLFEYFSETQRNKGNFPGRFSGRQFSNSRSEMNVSTLELGDSALYLCASSDRTSYGYTFGSGTRLTVV.

This clone was recorded once. The chain has TRBV30 and TRBJ1-4; maybe TRBD1 (6 bases). V was cut by 0 bases and J by 4 bases, with 12 bases left in between. The CDR3 is 15 residues long. From germline, CDR1 is GTSNPN and CDR2 SVGIG (reference sequence). CDR3 in amino acids: CAWSVLGAHNEKLFF. The CDR3 nucleotides read TGTGCCTGGAGTGTATTGGGGGCGCATAATGAAAAACTGTTTTTT.

The J gene is TRBJ2-1, the V gene TRBV5-1, with TRBD2 matching over 10 bases. This CDR3 has 15 amino acids. V shed 3 bases, J shed 7 bases, and the junction held 7 bases outside the gene matches. CDR1 SGHRS and CDR2 YFSETQ come from the germline V gene. CDR3 residues: CASSYQRGGVNEQFF. The CDR3 DNA reads as TGCGCCAGCAGCTACCAGCGGGGGGGCGTTAATGAGCAGTTCTTC.

For the CDR3, the DNA is TGCAGCGCAACGGAGGGGACTAGCACAGATACGCAGTATTTT. Encoded protein: CSATEGTSTDTQYF. J is TRBJ2-3 and V is TRBV29-1; D perhaps matches TRBD2 (6 bases). The V gene's germline CDR1 is SQVTM and CDR2 ANQGSEA. V gave up 7 bases and J gave up 0 bases, with 14 bases separating them. CDR3 size: 14 residues.

The chain recombines TRBV27 with TRBJ1-1, with D possibly TRBD1 on 5 matching bases. The CDR3 is 13 amino acids. The ends were cut back, 8 bases at V and 2 bases at J, with 12 bases in the middle. Germline V gives CDR1 MNHEY, CDR2 SMNVEV (reference sequence). The CDR3 loop is CASGRGFNTEAFF. The CDR3 coding sequence is TGTGCCAGCGGTAGGGGTTTTAACACTGAAGCTTTCTTT.

The V gene is TRBV11-1, the J gene TRBJ1-1, with 7 bases aligning to TRBD1. Trimming removed 5 bases from V and 1 base from J; junction bases left unmatched: 1. Germline V gene data show CDR1 as SGHAT and CDR2 as FQDESV (reference sequence). The CDR3 is 13 amino acids. The CDR3 sequence is CASSRTGNTEAFF. CDR3 DNA sequence: TGTGCCAGCAGCCGGACAGGGAACACTGAAGCTTTCTTT.

This clone was counted between two and nine times. V gene TRBV11-2 combines with J gene TRBJ1-1; possible D gene TRBD1, 5 bases. V was trimmed by 2 bases and J by 8 bases, leaving 9 bases between them. The CDR3 has 12 amino acids. Germline V gene sequence: CDR1 SGHAT, CDR2 FQNNGV. CDR3 bases: TGTGCCAGCAGCTTATTTCGGACAGAAGCTTTCTTT. It codes for CASSLFRTEAFF. Full variable domain (remainder filled in from reference TRBV11-2 and TRBJ1-1): EAGVAQSPRYKIIEKRQSVAFWCNPISGHATLYWYQQILGQGPKLLIQFQNNGVVDDSQLPKDRFSAERLKGVDSTLKIQPAKLEDSAVYLCASSLFRTEAFFGQGTRLTVV.

J is TRBJ2-7 and V is TRBV4-3, with TRBD1 as a possible D gene (5 bases). Trimming took 1 base from V and 2 from J, leaving 9 bases between them. CDR1 is LGHNA, CDR2 YSLEER, per germline. The CDR3 contains 14 residues. CDR3 bases: TGCGCCAGCAGCCAAGGGGGCGGACCCTACGAGCAGTACTTC. Amino acid sequence: CASSQGGGPYEQYF.

V is TRBV2 and J is TRBJ1-2, with 7 bases identical to TRBD1. This CDR3 spans 15 amino acids. V lost 3 bases, J lost 3 bases, and 7 bases stayed unmatched. Germline assignment: CDR1 SNHLY and CDR2 FYNNEI. CDR3 sequence: CASSEQQGNYYGYTF. The CDR3 DNA sequence: TGTGCCAGCAGTGAGCAACAGGGGAATTACTATGGCTACACCTTC.

This rearrangement joins TRBV30 to TRBJ1-6; possibly TRBD1 for D (6 bases). The CDR3 sequence is 15 residues long. CDR1 is GTSNPN, CDR2 SVGIG, per germline (reference sequence). V lost 1 base to trimming and J lost 4 bases, with 11 bases between them. CDR3 bases: TGTGCCTGGAGTGCATCAGGGGTGTATAATTCACCCCTCCACTTT. Translating it yields CAWSASGVYNSPLHF.

The gene calls are TRBV9 and TRBJ1-4; D gene unclear. Trimming took 1 base from V and 1 from J, leaving 8 bases between them. The germline gives CDR1 SGDLS, CDR2 YYNGEE. This CDR3 has 15 residues. The CDR3 bases are TGTGCCAGCAGCGTAATGAGCGGAACTAATGAAAAACTGTTTTTT. Its translation: CASSVMSGTNEKLFF.

This clone appeared a few times. The rearrangement joins TRBV30 to TRBJ1-6, with D tentatively TRBD1 (6 bases). V was shortened by 0 bases and J by 10 bases, with 19 bases between the two germline ends. There are 16 residues in the CDR3. Germline values: CDR1 GTSNPN, CDR2 SVGIG (reference sequence). DNA of the CDR3: TGTGCCTGGAGTGTTCATCGGACAGCTTTGGGATCACCCCTCCACTTT. Translated, it gives CAWSVHRTALGSPLHF. Together with reference TRBV30 and TRBJ1-6, the CDR3 gives the full variable domain: SQTIHQWPATLVQPVGSPLSLECTVEGTSNPNLYWYRQAAGRGLQLLFYSVGIGQISSEVPQNLSASRPQDRQFILSSKKLLLSDSGFYLCAWSVHRTALGSPLHFGNGTRLTVT.

The chain recombines TRBV7-3 with TRBJ2-1; D ambiguous. Germline-derived CDR1 and CDR2 are SGHTA and FQGTGA. V was clipped by 5 bases and J by 5 bases, with 4 bases between them. CDR3 length: 11 amino acids. The CDR3 DNA follows: TGTGCCAGCAGCCTGGACAATGAGCAGTTCTTC. Protein product: CASSLDNEQFF.

The chain is built from TRBV5-1 and TRBJ1-1; D gene unclear. The CDR3 has 11 amino acids. Deletions cut 4 bases from V and 11 bases from J, with 12 bases between. Germline CDR1 and CDR2: SGHRS and YFSETQ. CDR3 nucleotide sequence: TGCGCCAGCAGCGGACCTAATGAGGCTTTCTTT. Translated: CASSGPNEAFF.

The V gene is TRBV5-6, the J gene TRBJ2-7, with 8 bases matching TRBD1. Per the germline V gene, CDR1 is SGHDT and CDR2 is YYEEEE. The CDR3 has 15 amino acids. The junction had 8 bases not matched to a gene; V was cut back by 1 base and J by 5 bases. Written as DNA, the CDR3 is TGTGCCAGCAGCTTGTCCCGGACAGGGTACGACGAGCAGTACTTC. It yields the protein CASSLSRTGYDEQYF.

This clone occurred a few times. The chain joins TRBV19 to TRBJ1-1; D remains unclear. The CDR3 has 14 residues. V was pared by 3 bases and J by 6 bases, with 14 bases between. Germline V lookup: CDR1 LNHDA, CDR2 SQIVND (reference sequence). DNA for the CDR3: TGTGCCAGTAGTATTAGGTCAGACCCCGCTGAAGCTTTCTTT. This translates into CASSIRSDPAEAFF.